This T cell receptor (beta chain) was identified during a study of Ad26.COV2.S vaccination and SARS-CoV-2 variants. Stated treatment: over 15 received Ad26.COV2.S at low or high dose, single or two shots; several received placebo; per-sample allocation not given. Samples were taken on day 63 after the first vaccine or placebo injection. Libraries were prepared by immunoSEQ multiplex PCR; TCRdb keeps only in-frame clonotypes and omits some of them. The sample carries around 240,000 clones, 88% recorded once. Findings of the study overall: Total responses of T cells may have been underestimated by the analyses of TCR breadth and depth.

In germline, CDR1 is MNHEY, CDR2 SVGAGI. CDR3 size: 14 residues. Trimming removed 6 bases at V and 0 bases at J, with 9 bases between. As to this clone: Its matching antigen is unknown.

The rearrangement links TRBV6-5 to TRBJ1-5; D not certain. Sequences were derived from peripheral blood, sampled in a trial of Ad26.COV2.S vaccine versus placebo. This clonotype was sampled from a person between 18 and 59 years old who received the Ad26.COV2.S COVID-19 vaccine or a placebo. CDR3 amino acids: CASRPTHSNQPQHF. In DNA, the CDR3 is TGTGCCAGCAGGCCCACCCATAGCAATCAGCCCCAGCATTTT.